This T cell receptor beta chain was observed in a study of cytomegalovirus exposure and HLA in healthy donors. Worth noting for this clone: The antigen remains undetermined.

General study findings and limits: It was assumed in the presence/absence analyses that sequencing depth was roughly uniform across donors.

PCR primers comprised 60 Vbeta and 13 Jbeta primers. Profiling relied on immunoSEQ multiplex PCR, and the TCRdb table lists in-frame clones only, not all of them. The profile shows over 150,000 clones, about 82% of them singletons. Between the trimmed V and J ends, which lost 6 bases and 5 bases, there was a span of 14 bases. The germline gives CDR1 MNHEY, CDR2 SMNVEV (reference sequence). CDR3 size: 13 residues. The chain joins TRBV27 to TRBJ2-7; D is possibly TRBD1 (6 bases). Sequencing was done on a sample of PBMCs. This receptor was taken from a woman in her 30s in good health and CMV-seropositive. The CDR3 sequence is CASSRIRQDEQYF. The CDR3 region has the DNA TGTGCCAGCAGCAGGATTCGACAGGACGAGCAGTACTTC.